These 10 T cell receptor beta chains came from one sample sequenced in a study of T cell responses to AZD1222 COVID-19 vaccine. This table comes from immunoSEQ multiplex PCR, and its TCRdb copy is limited to in-frame clones, with some not included. The sample holds about 150,000 clones, about 93% seen once. The specimen comprised peripheral blood, sampled on day 0 of AZD1222 vaccination. The source is an adult in good health.

The chain recombines TRBV3-1 (or the pseudogene TRBV3-2) with TRBJ1-1, with D unclear. The CDR3 is made up of 12 amino acids. Per the germline V gene, CDR1 is LGHDT and CDR2 is YNNKEL (reference sequence). Trimming stripped 4 bases from V and 7 bases from J, with 10 bases between. In DNA, the CDR3 is TGTGCCAGCAGCCGCCCCCAAGGTGAAGCTTTCTTT. Protein: CASSRPQGEAFF.

V gene TRBV19 combines with J gene TRBJ2-2, with 7 positions matching TRBD1. CDR3 length equals 16 residues. The germline CDR1 and CDR2 sequences are LNHDA and SQIVND (reference sequence). V shed 1 base, J shed 4 bases, and the junction held 6 bases outside the gene matches. CDR3 coding DNA: TGTGCCAGTAGTATAGTCCCAGGGGGTGGCACCGGGGAGCTGTTTTTT. Protein: CASSIVPGGGTGELFF.

The chain recombines TRBV10-3 with TRBJ1-1, with a possible D match to TRBD1 (6 bases). The CDR3 is 15 amino acids. Between the trimmed V and J ends, which lost 2 bases and 0 bases, there was a span of 10 bases. Looked up from germline, CDR1 is ENHRY and CDR2 is SYGVKD. CDR3 DNA: TGTGCCATCAGTGAGGCCCAGGGGATGAACACTGAAGCTTTCTTT. It specifies CAISEAQGMNTEAFF.

The rearrangement joins TRBV7-9 to TRBJ1-1; no clear D. Trimming cost V 5 bases and J 1 base, with 14 bases left between them. This CDR3 spans 15 amino acids. Germline V gene lookup returns CDR1 SEHNR and CDR2 FQNEAQ (reference sequence). CDR3: CASSRIRASNTEAFF. In DNA, the CDR3 is TGTGCCAGCAGCCGAATTCGCGCCTCGAACACTGAAGCTTTCTTT.

This chain uses TRBV5-1 with TRBJ2-7; D remains ambiguous. Trimming removed 4 bases at V and 2 bases at J, with 16 bases between. The CDR3 has 15 residues. CDR1 and CDR2 (germline): SGHRS, YFSETQ. The CDR3 coding sequence is TGCGCCAGCAGCCGGTCCAGAGGAAAAGCCTACGAGCAGTACTTC. This sequence encodes CASSRSRGKAYEQYF.

This chain links TRBV7-8 with TRBJ2-2, with D tentatively TRBD1 (6 bases). Per germline, CDR1 SGHVS and CDR2 FQNEAQ. The CDR3 loop spans 14 amino acids. V was pared by 4 bases and J by 6 bases, with 12 bases between. CDR3 bases: TGTGCCAGCAGCTCTACGGGACAACCCGGGGAGCTGTTTTTT. It yields the protein CASSSTGQPGELFF.

This chain connects TRBV21-1 to TRBJ2-7. TRBV21-1 is labeled a pseudogene. CDR3 length: 13 residues. CDR3 loop: CASSPSQRYEQYF. As DNA, the CDR3 is TGTGCCAGCAGCCCCTCTCAAAGGTACGAGCAGTACTTC.

This chain joins TRBV6-5 and TRBJ2-2, with 9 positions matching TRBD2. After removal of 2 bases from V and 7 bases from J, the junction contained 5 bases not matched to a gene. CDR1 and CDR2 (germline): MNHEY, SVGAGI. CDR3 length: 15 amino acids. In nucleotides, the CDR3 is TGTGCCAGCAGTTACCCGGCTAGCGGGAACGGGGAGCTGTTTTTT. Its translation is CASSYPASGNGELFF.

The CDR3 nucleotides read TGTGCCAGCAGGCCCACCCTAGCGGGAGGGCCCGATACGCAGTATTTT. This encodes CASRPTLAGGPDTQYF. The rearrangement links TRBV11-2 to TRBJ2-3; 12 nucleotides align to TRBD2. V gave up 6 bases and J gave up 6 bases; unmatched junction bases: 10. The CDR3 covers 16 residues. Per germline, CDR1 SGHAT and CDR2 FQNNGV.

The V and J genes are TRBV15 and TRBJ1-1; 8 nucleotides line up with TRBD1. The CDR3 has 19 residues. Germline V CDR1 and CDR2: LNHNV, YYDKDF (reference sequence). The J segment lost 0 bases and the V segment lost 0 bases, leaving 12 bases of the junction unmatched. DNA of the CDR3: TGTGCCACCAGCAGAGACGTTGGGACAGGAATGATCATGAACACTGAAGCTTTCTTT. Translation gives CATSRDVGTGMIMNTEAFF.